These 28 T cell receptor beta chains came from one sample sequenced in a study of pediatric ulcerative colitis. The rectum was sampled with one to two pinch biopsies at colonoscopy. Clones were read by immunoSEQ multiplex PCR, and TCRdb kept only the in-frame ones, dropping some. The table includes 30,000 or so clones, 80% to 85% detected once. Sample: gut tissue. The receptors shown here come from a boy under 18 with mild ulcerative colitis.

This clone was seen more than once but under ten times. The chain employs TRBV4-1 and TRBJ1-2; D unclear. The V gene's germline CDR1 is MGHRA and CDR2 YSYEKL. Trimming stripped 1 base from V and 0 bases from J, with 12 bases between. This CDR3 has 16 amino acids. This CDR3 is CASSQVDIRANYGYTF. The CDR3 DNA reads TGCGCCAGCAGCCAAGTTGACATTAGGGCTAACTATGGCTACACCTTC.

The chain carries TRBV30 and TRBJ2-5, with D perhaps assigned TRBD1 or TRBD2 (5 bases each). This CDR3 has 16 residues. Germline V lookup: CDR1 GTSNPN, CDR2 SVGIG (reference sequence). Trimming pared 5 bases from V and 5 bases from J, leaving 24 bases between. In nucleotides, the CDR3 is TGTGCCTGGTCCGGGGCCTGGGACGCTATATGGGAGACCCAGTACTTC. Its protein is CAWSGAWDAIWETQYF.

V is TRBV2 and J is TRBJ2-1; weak D call: TRBD1 (5 bases). The CDR3 is 12 residues long. Between the trimmed V and J ends, which lost 7 bases and 12 bases, there was a span of 16 bases. Germline CDR1 reads SNHLY; CDR2 reads FYNNEI. The CDR3 DNA reads TGTGCCAGCAAGGGGATTAGCCCCTGGCAGTTCTTC. Protein product: CASKGISPWQFF.

The chain recombines TRBV30 with TRBJ1-2; D perhaps matches TRBD1 (6 bases). Trimming pared 1 base from V and 1 base from J, leaving 13 bases between. From germline, CDR1 is GTSNPN and CDR2 SVGIG (reference sequence). CDR3 length: 15 amino acids. CDR3 in amino acids: CAWSGPGHYNYGYTF. In DNA, the CDR3 is TGTGCCTGGAGTGGGCCGGGACACTATAACTATGGCTACACCTTC. The whole variable domain, filled in from reference TRBV30 and TRBJ1-2, reads SQTIHQWPATLVQPVGSPLSLECTVEGTSNPNLYWYRQAAGRGLQLLFYSVGIGQISSEVPQNLSASRPQDRQFILSSKKLLLSDSGFYLCAWSGPGHYNYGYTFGSGTRLTVV.

This chain uses TRBV18 with TRBJ2-3; D unclear. Between the trimmed V and J ends, which lost 2 bases and 6 bases, there was a span of 9 bases. Germline loops: CDR1 KGHSH, CDR2 LQKENI. The CDR3 totals 13 residues. In nucleotides, the CDR3 is TGTGCCAGCTCACCAGGATCTTTTGATACGCAGTATTTT. This gives the protein CASSPGSFDTQYF.

In DNA form, the CDR3 reads TGTGCCAGTAGTAAATTCAGGACGCTGAACACTGAAGCTTTCTTT. As protein: CASSKFRTLNTEAFF. This chain joins TRBV19 and TRBJ1-1, with unresolved D. The V end lost 4 bases, the J end lost 0 bases, and 12 bases lay between the germline ends. This CDR3 contains 15 residues. Germline V gene sequence: CDR1 LNHDA, CDR2 SQIVND (reference sequence). The full variable domain, in which reference TRBV19 and TRBJ1-1 provide the parts outside the CDR3, is DGGITQSPKYLFRKEGQNVTLSCEQNLNHDAMYWYRQDPGQGLRLIYYSQIVNDFQKGDIAEGYSVSREKKESFPLTVTSAQKNPTAFYLCASSKFRTLNTEAFFGQGTRLTVV.

This chain joins TRBV18 and TRBJ1-2, with 8 nucleotides matching TRBD1. Unmatched junction bases numbered 8, after V lost 3 bases and J lost 8 bases. The CDR3 extends over 14 amino acids. CDR1 and CDR2 (germline): KGHSH, LQKENI. CDR3 in amino acids: CASSPRDRPRGYTF. CDR3 nucleotide sequence: TGTGCCAGCTCACCCCGGGACAGGCCTCGAGGCTACACCTTC.

The CDR3 DNA reads TGTGCCAGCAGTGAAGACATGGGTGACTATGGCTACACCTTC. Protein: CASSEDMGDYGYTF. The chain is built from TRBV6-1 and TRBJ1-2; D unclear. Per the germline V gene, CDR1 is MNHNS and CDR2 is SASEGT. This CDR3 spans 14 amino acids. V shed 1 base and J shed 3 bases, with 9 bases lying between them.

V is TRBV19 and J is TRBJ2-3, with D unresolved. The CDR3 consists of 14 residues. Germline loops: CDR1 LNHDA, CDR2 SQIVND (reference sequence). V dropped 3 bases and J dropped 3 bases, with 10 bases sitting between them. The CDR3 spells CASSIPRWTDTQYF. The CDR3 coding sequence is TGTGCCAGTAGTATCCCCCGGTGGACAGATACGCAGTATTTT.

This chain uses TRBV27 with TRBJ1-2; D gene ambiguous. CDR1 is MNHEY and CDR2 is SMNVEV in the germline V gene (reference sequence). The CDR3 extends over 13 amino acids. V lost 0 bases and J lost 7, with 9 bases in between. For the CDR3, the DNA is TGTGCCAGCAGTTTATCTCGGGATGGTGGCTACACCTTC. It translates to CASSLSRDGGYTF.

The genes are TRBV7-9 and TRBJ1-5; D gene unclear. CDR1 SEHNR and CDR2 FQNEAQ come from the germline V gene (reference sequence). The CDR3 runs 13 residues. Between the trimmed V and J ends, which lost 5 bases and 4 bases, there was a span of 9 bases. CDR3 bases: TGTGCCAGCAGCCCGGACGGGAATCAGCCCCAGCATTTT. This translates into CASSPDGNQPQHF. The full variable domain, completed using reference TRBV7-9 and TRBJ1-5, is DTGVSQNPRHKITKRGQNVTFRCDPISEHNRLYWYRQTLGQGPEFLTYFQNEAQLEKSRLLSDRFSAERPKGSFSTLEIQRTEQGDSAMYLCASSPDGNQPQHFGDGTRLSIL.

This clone has just one count. The chain has TRBV6-6 and TRBJ1-3; D gene ambiguous. Germline assignment: CDR1 MNHNY and CDR2 SVGAGI (reference sequence). The CDR3 length is 15 residues. V was shortened by 2 bases and J by 0 bases, with 8 bases between the two germline ends. The CDR3 loop reads CASSYERISGNTIYF. The DNA for the CDR3 is TGTGCCAGCAGTTACGAACGGATCTCTGGAAACACCATATATTTT.

The CDR3 sequence is CASSLFSRTGSRDTQYF. The CDR3 bases are TGTGCCAGCAGCTTATTTTCTAGGACAGGGTCTCGGGATACGCAGTATTTT. The rearrangement links TRBV13 to TRBJ2-3, with 8 bases lining up with TRBD1. The CDR3 runs 17 residues. Germline trimming cut 2 bases from V and 6 bases from J; bases unmatched to any gene: 13. CDR1 and CDR2 from the germline V gene are PRHDT and FYEKMQ (reference sequence).

The genes are TRBV30 and TRBJ1-6; perhaps TRBD1 as D (5 bases). Per germline, CDR1 GTSNPN and CDR2 SVGIG (reference sequence). The CDR3 is 13 amino acids. Deletions cut 2 bases from V and 10 bases from J, with 12 bases between. DNA for the CDR3: TGTGCCTGGAGTATCGACAGTGACTCACCCCTCCACTTT. Its protein is CAWSIDSDSPLHF. The whole variable domain, remainder taken from reference TRBV30 and TRBJ1-6, is SQTIHQWPATLVQPVGSPLSLECTVEGTSNPNLYWYRQAAGRGLQLLFYSVGIGQISSEVPQNLSASRPQDRQFILSSKKLLLSDSGFYLCAWSIDSDSPLHFGNGTRLTVT.

The V and J genes are TRBV12-5 and TRBJ1-2; D unresolved. The CDR3 is made up of 14 amino acids. Trimming shortened V by 6 bases and J by 8 bases, and 19 bases separated the two germline ends. The V gene's germline CDR1 is LGHNT and CDR2 FRNRAP. DNA for the CDR3: TGTGCTAGTGGCAATCCGGACCTCAGAGGAGGCTACACCTTC. Translating it yields CASGNPDLRGGYTF. Combining the CDR3 with reference TRBV12-5 and TRBJ1-2 gives the whole variable domain DARVTQTPRHKVTEMGQEVTMRCQPILGHNTVFWYRQTMMQGLELLAYFRNRAPLDDSGMPKDRFSAEMPDATLATLKIQPSEPRDSAVYFCASGNPDLRGGYTFGSGTRLTVV.

This clone was detected only once. This sequence joins TRBV6-1 and TRBJ1-3, with D possibly being TRBD1 (6 bases). Trimming left V 6 bases short and J 0 bases short, with 12 bases between. The germline CDR1 and CDR2 sequences are MNHNS and SASEGT. The CDR3 loop spans 15 amino acids. The CDR3 region has the DNA TGTGCCAGCAGGCGTACGGGGGCCTCTGGAAACACCATATATTTT. It is translated as CASRRTGASGNTIYF.

The chain recombines TRBV4-2 with TRBJ1-2, with D hard to call. V was trimmed by 0 bases and J by 5 bases, leaving 13 bases between them. The CDR3 runs to 15 residues. The V gene's germline CDR1 is LGHNA and CDR2 YNFKEQ. The CDR3 sequence is CASSQDPVPGYGYTF. The CDR3 region has the DNA TGTGCCAGCAGCCAAGATCCGGTTCCTGGATATGGCTACACCTTC.

In this sample, this clone turned up a few times. This chain uses TRBV5-4 with TRBJ1-2, with a tentative D call TRBD1 (5 bases). Trimming took off 1 base at V and 4 bases at J, with 5 bases between the two ends. The CDR3 contains 12 residues. Germline CDR1 and CDR2: SGHNT and YYREEE (reference sequence). CDR3 nucleotide sequence: TGTGCCAGCAGCTTGACAGGCTATGGCTACACCTTC. Protein product: CASSLTGYGYTF.

This clone was seen a handful of times. This chain connects TRBV15 to TRBJ2-2, with D possibly matching TRBD2 (5 bases). Germline V lookup: CDR1 LNHNV, CDR2 YYDKDF (reference sequence). Trimming removed 1 base at V and 4 bases at J, with 13 bases between. This CDR3 spans 16 amino acids. CDR3 loop: CATSRGRRASTGELFF. The CDR3 region has the DNA TGTGCCACCAGCAGAGGGAGGCGGGCGAGCACCGGGGAGCTGTTTTTT.

The CDR3 spells CAWSSGQNTEAFF. The CDR3 nucleotides are TGTGCCTGGAGTTCCGGACAAAACACTGAAGCTTTCTTT. V is TRBV30 and J is TRBJ1-1; D possibly corresponds to TRBD1 (5 bases). The CDR3 sequence is 13 residues long. Germline V gene sequence: CDR1 GTSNPN, CDR2 SVGIG (reference sequence). With 2 bases removed from V and 2 bases from J, the gap between germline ends came to 9 bases.

J is TRBJ2-1 and V is TRBV21-1. TRBV21-1 is a pseudogene segment. The CDR3 is 14 amino acids. This CDR3 reads CASSTLGVGNEQFF. The CDR3 DNA reads TGTGCCAGCAGCACCTTGGGGGTAGGCAATGAGCAGTTCTTC.

The chain carries TRBV29-1 and TRBJ1-2, with 8 positions matching TRBD1. The V and J ends lost 6 bases and 5 bases, in that order; junction bases with no gene match: 8. Per the germline V gene, CDR1 is SQVTM and CDR2 is ANQGSEA. CDR3 length: 13 amino acids. The CDR3 spells CSVRTGSPYGYTF. The CDR3 DNA is TGCAGCGTCCGGACAGGGTCCCCGTATGGCTACACCTTC. The full variable domain, completed using reference TRBV29-1 and TRBJ1-2, is SAVISQKPSRDICQRGTSLTIQCQVDSQVTMMFWYRQQPGQSLTLIATANQGSEATYESGFVIDKFPISRPNLTFSTLTVSNMSPEDSSIYLCSVRTGSPYGYTFGSGTRLTVV.

This rearrangement joins TRBV27 to TRBJ1-4; D gene uncertain. The CDR3 sequence is 13 residues long. The V and J ends lost 4 bases and 6 bases respectively, with 9 bases between them. CDR1 and CDR2 (germline): MNHEY, SMNVEV (reference sequence). The chain's CDR3 is CASSSQADEKLFF. The CDR3 DNA follows: TGTGCCAGCAGTTCGCAGGCTGATGAAAAACTGTTTTTT.

The chain combines TRBV4-1 with TRBJ1-5; D is possibly TRBD1 (5 bases). Germline values: CDR1 MGHRA, CDR2 YSYEKL. The V end lost 0 bases, the J end lost 6 bases, and 15 bases lay between the germline ends. CDR3 length: 16 amino acids. The CDR3 DNA reads as TGCGCCAGCAGCCAAGATGTGAGGCAGAGGGGTCAGCCCCAGCATTTT. Its translation: CASSQDVRQRGQPQHF.

This clone has a single count. The chain employs TRBV5-4 and TRBJ1-6, with D possibly TRBD1 on 5 matching bases. CDR1 is SGHNT and CDR2 is YYREEE in the germline V gene (reference sequence). V was clipped by 0 bases and J by 4 bases, with 14 bases between them. This CDR3 contains 17 residues. CDR3 nucleotide sequence: TGTGCCAGCAGCTTGGGCAAGGCTCAGGGATATAATTCACCCCTCCACTTT. It is translated as CASSLGKAQGYNSPLHF.

The chain employs TRBV6-6 and TRBJ2-7, with 7 positions matching TRBD1. The ends lost 6 bases at V and 4 bases at J; junction bases unmatched: 6. CDR3 length: 13 amino acids. From germline, CDR1 is MNHNY and CDR2 SVGAGI (reference sequence). For the CDR3, the DNA is TGTGCCAGCAGGAAGACAGGGTGGTACGAGCAGTACTTC. Residues: CASRKTGWYEQYF.

The chain uses TRBV18 and TRBJ1-4; 9 nucleotides match TRBD1. The ends lost 5 bases at V and 1 base at J; junction bases unmatched: 5. The CDR3 length is 16 residues. Germline V CDR1 and CDR2: KGHSH, LQKENI. Here the CDR3 DNA reads TGTGCCAGCTCATCGGGACAGGGTTTAACTAATGAAAAACTGTTTTTT. Encoded protein: CASSSGQGLTNEKLFF.

A few counts support this clone. Written as DNA, the CDR3 is TGCAGTGCTAGCGACAATGAGCAGTTCTTC. Translating gives CSASDNEQFF. V and J are TRBV20-1 and TRBJ2-1; the D is unclear. Trimming pared 3 bases from V and 5 bases from J, leaving 2 bases between. Germline V lookup: CDR1 DFQATT, CDR2 SNEGSKA (reference sequence). CDR3 length equals 10 residues.